The present T cell receptor beta chain was sequenced within a study of cytomegalovirus exposure and HLA in healthy donors. Whole-study findings and limits: Productive rates of about 87% or about 30% were seen for most TCR beta V segments in an earlier analysis. In a later analysis, most CMV-associated TCR beta chains appeared HLA-restricted. Later genetic work tied a missense DCLRE1C variant to beta-chain V and J trimming.

Turning to this clone: What it binds is not known.

Germline V gene lookup returns CDR1 MRHNA and CDR2 SNTAGT. This CDR3 is built from 15 residues. After removal of 2 bases from V and 3 bases from J, the junction contained 7 bases not matched to a gene. The PCR used 60 Vbeta and 13 Jbeta primers. Assay: immunoSEQ multiplex PCR; the TCRdb copy retains only in-frame clones and omits some. Among some 130,000 clones listed, under 80% were seen once. The material sequenced was PBMCs. The origin of this receptor is a woman between 45 and 65 years old in good health and CMV-seropositive. V is TRBV6-4 and J is TRBJ2-7, with TRBD1 matching 7 bases. This CDR3 is CASSDPGQLIYEQYF. The CDR3 nucleotides read TGTGCCAGCAGTGACCCGGGACAGCTGATCTACGAGCAGTACTTC.